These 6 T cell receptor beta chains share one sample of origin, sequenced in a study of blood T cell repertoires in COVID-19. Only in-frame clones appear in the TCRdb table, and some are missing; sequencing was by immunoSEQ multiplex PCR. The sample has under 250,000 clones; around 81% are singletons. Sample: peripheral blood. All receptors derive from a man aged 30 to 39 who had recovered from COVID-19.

The CDR3 here is CASSERRGSDTGELFF. The CDR3 nucleotides read TGTGCCAGCAGCGAGAGACGGGGGTCGGACACCGGGGAGCTGTTTTTT. The genes are TRBV9 and TRBJ2-2, with D perhaps TRBD2 (6 bases). The CDR3 runs 16 residues. Germline values: CDR1 SGDLS, CDR2 YYNGEE. Trimming stripped 3 bases from V and 3 bases from J, with 15 bases between.

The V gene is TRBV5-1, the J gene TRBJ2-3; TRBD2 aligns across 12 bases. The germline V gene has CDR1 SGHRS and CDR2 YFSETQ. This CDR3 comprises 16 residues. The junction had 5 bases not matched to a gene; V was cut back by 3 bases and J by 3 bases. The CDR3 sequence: CASSWTSGARTDTQYF. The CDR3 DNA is TGCGCCAGCAGCTGGACTAGCGGGGCTAGGACAGATACGCAGTATTTT. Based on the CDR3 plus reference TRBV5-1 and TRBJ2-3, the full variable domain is KAGVTQTPRYLIKTRGQQVTLSCSPISGHRSVSWYQQTPGQGLQFLFEYFSETQRNKGNFPGRFSGRQFSNSRSEMNVSTLELGDSALYLCASSWTSGARTDTQYFGPGTRLTVL.

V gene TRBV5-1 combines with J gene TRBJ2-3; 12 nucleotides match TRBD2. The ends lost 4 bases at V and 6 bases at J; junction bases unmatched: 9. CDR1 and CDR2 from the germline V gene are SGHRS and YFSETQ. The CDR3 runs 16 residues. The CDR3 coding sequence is TGCGCCAGCAGCGGCCGGGCTACTAGCGGGGGGGATACGCAGTATTTT. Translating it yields CASSGRATSGGDTQYF.

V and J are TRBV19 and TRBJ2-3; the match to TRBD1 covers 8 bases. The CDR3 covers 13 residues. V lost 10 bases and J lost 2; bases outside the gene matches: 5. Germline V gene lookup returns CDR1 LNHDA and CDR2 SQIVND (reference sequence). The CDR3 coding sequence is TGTGCCACCCAGGGGGCCCTCACAGATACGCAGTATTTT. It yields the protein CATQGALTDTQYF.

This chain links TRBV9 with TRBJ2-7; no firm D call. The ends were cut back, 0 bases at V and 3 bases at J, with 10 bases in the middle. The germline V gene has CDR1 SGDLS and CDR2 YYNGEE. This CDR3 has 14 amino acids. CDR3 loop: CASSVGLQNYEQYF. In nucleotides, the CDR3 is TGTGCCAGCAGCGTAGGATTACAAAACTACGAGCAGTACTTC.

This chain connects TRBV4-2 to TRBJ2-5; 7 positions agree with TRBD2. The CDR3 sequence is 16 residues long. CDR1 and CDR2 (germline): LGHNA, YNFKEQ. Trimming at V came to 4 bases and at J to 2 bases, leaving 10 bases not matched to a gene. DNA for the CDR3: TGTGCCAGCAGCCCCTCTCTCTGGCGGGGGCAAGAGACCCAGTACTTC. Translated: CASSPSLWRGQETQYF.